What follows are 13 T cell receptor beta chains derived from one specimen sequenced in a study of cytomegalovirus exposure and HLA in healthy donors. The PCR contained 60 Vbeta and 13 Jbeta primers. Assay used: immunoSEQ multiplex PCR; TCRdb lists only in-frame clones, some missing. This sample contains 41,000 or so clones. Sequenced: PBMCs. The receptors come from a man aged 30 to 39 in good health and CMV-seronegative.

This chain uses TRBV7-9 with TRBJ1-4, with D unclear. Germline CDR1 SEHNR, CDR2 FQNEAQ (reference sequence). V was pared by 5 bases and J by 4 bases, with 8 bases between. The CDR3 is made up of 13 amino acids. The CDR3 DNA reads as TGTGCCAGCAGCCCCTTTAGTAATGAAAAACTGTTTTTT. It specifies CASSPFSNEKLFF.

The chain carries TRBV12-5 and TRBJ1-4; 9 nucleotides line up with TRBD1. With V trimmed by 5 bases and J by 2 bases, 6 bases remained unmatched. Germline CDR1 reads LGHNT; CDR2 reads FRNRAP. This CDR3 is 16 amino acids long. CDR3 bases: TGTGCTAGTGGTGGACAGGGGTCGGCGACTAATGAAAAACTGTTTTTT. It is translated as CASGGQGSATNEKLFF.

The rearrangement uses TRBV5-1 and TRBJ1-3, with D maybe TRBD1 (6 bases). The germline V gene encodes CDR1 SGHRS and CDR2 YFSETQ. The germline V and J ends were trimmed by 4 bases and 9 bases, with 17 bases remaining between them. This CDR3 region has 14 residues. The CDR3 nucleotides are TGCGCCAGCAGCCGAGGACAGTCCACGACCACCATATATTTT. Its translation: CASSRGQSTTTIYF.

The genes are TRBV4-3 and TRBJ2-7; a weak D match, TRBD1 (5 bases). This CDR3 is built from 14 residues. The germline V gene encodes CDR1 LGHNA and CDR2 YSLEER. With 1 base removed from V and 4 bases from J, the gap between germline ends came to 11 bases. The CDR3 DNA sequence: TGCGCCAGCAGCCAAGTCCAGGGCGAGTACGAGCAGTACTTC. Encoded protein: CASSQVQGEYEQYF.

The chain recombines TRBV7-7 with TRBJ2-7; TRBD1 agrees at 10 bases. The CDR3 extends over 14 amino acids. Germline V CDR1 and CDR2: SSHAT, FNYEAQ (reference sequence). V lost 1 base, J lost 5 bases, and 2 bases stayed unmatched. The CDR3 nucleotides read TGTGCCAGCAGCTTAGGACAGGGGGCAAACGAGCAGTACTTC. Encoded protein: CASSLGQGANEQYF.

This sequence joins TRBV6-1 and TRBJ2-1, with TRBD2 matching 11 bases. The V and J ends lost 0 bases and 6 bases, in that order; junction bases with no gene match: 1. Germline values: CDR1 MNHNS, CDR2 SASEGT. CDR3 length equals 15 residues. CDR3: CASSEASGGANEQFF. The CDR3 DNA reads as TGTGCCAGCAGTGAAGCTAGCGGGGGGGCCAATGAGCAGTTCTTC.

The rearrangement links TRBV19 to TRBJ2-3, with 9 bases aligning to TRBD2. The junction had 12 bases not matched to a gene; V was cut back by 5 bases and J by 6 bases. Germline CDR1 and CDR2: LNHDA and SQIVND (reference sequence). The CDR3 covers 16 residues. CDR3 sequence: CASSGGLREGVDTQYF. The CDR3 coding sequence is TGTGCCAGTAGTGGGGGCTTGCGGGAGGGCGTGGATACGCAGTATTTT.

DNA for the CDR3: TGCGCCAGCAGCTCGGGACTAGCGGGAACCATCGGGGAGCTGTTTTTT. Its translation is CASSSGLAGTIGELFF. The chain has TRBV5-1 and TRBJ2-2, with 13 bases aligning to TRBD2. The junction had 6 bases not matched to a gene; V was cut back by 3 bases and J by 7 bases. Per germline, CDR1 SGHRS and CDR2 YFSETQ. The CDR3 is 16 residues long.

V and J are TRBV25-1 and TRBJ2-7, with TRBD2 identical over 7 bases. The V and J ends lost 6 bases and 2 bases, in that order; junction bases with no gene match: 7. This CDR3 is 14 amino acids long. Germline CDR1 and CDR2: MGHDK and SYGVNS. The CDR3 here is CASRASGSAYEQYF. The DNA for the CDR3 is TGTGCCAGCAGAGCTAGCGGCAGCGCCTACGAGCAGTACTTC.

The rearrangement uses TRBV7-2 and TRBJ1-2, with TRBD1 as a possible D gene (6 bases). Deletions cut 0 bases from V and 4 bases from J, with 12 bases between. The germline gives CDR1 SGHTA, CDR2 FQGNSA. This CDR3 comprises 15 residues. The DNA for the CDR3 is TGTGCCAGCAGCTTAGCGGAGCGAGGGGGCTATGGCTACACCTTC. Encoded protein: CASSLAERGGYGYTF.

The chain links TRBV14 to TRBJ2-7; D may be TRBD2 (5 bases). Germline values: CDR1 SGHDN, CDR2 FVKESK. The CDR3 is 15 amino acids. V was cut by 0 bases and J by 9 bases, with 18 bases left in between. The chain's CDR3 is CASSQDPIRRAWQYF. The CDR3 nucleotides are TGTGCCAGCAGCCAAGACCCAATCCGGCGGGCCTGGCAGTACTTC.

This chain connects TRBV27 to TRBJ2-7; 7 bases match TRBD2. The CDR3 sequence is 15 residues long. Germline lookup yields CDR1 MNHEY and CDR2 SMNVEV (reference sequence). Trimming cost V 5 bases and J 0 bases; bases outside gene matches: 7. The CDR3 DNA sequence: TGTGCCAGCAGTCCGGCGGGCGGGAGCTCCTACGAGCAGTACTTC. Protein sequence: CASSPAGGSSYEQYF.

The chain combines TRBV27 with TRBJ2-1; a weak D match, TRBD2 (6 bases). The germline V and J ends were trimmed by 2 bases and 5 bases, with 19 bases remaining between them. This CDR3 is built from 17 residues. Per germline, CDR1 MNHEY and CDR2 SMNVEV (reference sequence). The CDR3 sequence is CASSLNPLAGFHNEQFF. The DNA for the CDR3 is TGTGCCAGCAGTTTAAATCCATTGGCGGGATTTCACAATGAGCAGTTCTTC.